A selection of T cell receptor beta chains follows, all from one sample in a study of cytomegalovirus exposure and HLA in healthy donors. Produced via immunoSEQ multiplex PCR; TCRdb's table is partial and in-frame only. The sample holds about 170,000 clones, roughly 78% seen once. Sequencing used PBMCs. The receptor source for this set is a woman aged 50 to 60 in good health and CMV-seropositive. CDR3s include the opening cysteine and the closing phenylalanine or tryptophan. A D gene is named only where the DNA matches it firmly. The listing skips clone size in some rows; elsewhere it reads once, few, many or a size class.

size: -
V: TRBV11-1
D: -
J: TRBJ2-2
CDR3: CASSPRTGTNTGELFF
DNA: TGTGCCAGCAGCCCCCGGACGGGAACGAACACCGGGGAGCTGTTTTTT

size: -
V: TRBV9
D: TRBD2
J: TRBJ2-6
CDR3: CASSVDPAGGTGANVLTF
DNA: TGTGCCAGCAGCGTAGATCCAGCGGGGGGGACTGGGGCCAACGTCCTGACTTTC

size: -
V: TRBV12-5
D: TRBD1
J: TRBJ2-7
CDR3: CASGLGQGAYEQYF
DNA: TGTGCTAGTGGTTTAGGACAGGGGGCGTACGAGCAGTACTTC

size: -
V: TRBV6-1
D: -
J: TRBJ2-6
CDR3: CASRGASSGANVLTF
DNA: TGTGCCAGCAGGGGGGCGAGCTCTGGGGCCAACGTCCTGACTTTC

size: -
V: TRBV25-1
D: -
J: TRBJ1-4
CDR3: CASSEYRATNEKLFF
DNA: TGTGCCAGCAGTGAATACAGGGCAACTAATGAAAAACTGTTTTTT

size: -
V: TRBV6-5
D: TRBD1
J: TRBJ1-4
CDR3: CASRTGEVTNEKLFF
DNA: TGTGCCAGCAGGACAGGGGAGGTAACTAATGAAAAACTGTTTTTT

size: -
V: TRBV30
D: -
J: TRBJ1-3
CDR3: CAWSVSVYSGNTIYF
DNA: TGTGCCTGGAGTGTATCGGTTTACTCTGGAAACACCATATATTTT

size: -
V: TRBV12-5
D: TRBD1
J: TRBJ1-2
CDR3: CASGLGDSYYGYTF
DNA: TGTGCTAGTGGTTTGGGGGACAGCTACTATGGCTACACCTTC

size: -
V: TRBV5-1
D: TRBD1
J: TRBJ1-6
CDR3: CASSLEGAVNSPLHF
DNA: TGCGCCAGCAGCTTGGAGGGGGCAGTTAATTCACCCCTCCACTTT

size: once
V: TRBV12-5
D: TRBD1
J: TRBJ1-2
CDR3: CASGLTLGTGKTYGYTF
DNA: TGTGCTAGTGGTTTGACCCTAGGGACAGGGAAGACCTATGGCTACACCTTC

size: -
V: TRBV6-6
D: -
J: TRBJ1-1
CDR3: CASSYHQRENTEAFF
DNA: TGTGCCAGCAGTTACCACCAGAGGGAGAACACTGAAGCTTTCTTT

size: -
V: TRBV18
D: -
J: TRBJ1-1
CDR3: CASSPGGHTEAFF
DNA: TGTGCCAGCTCACCGGGGGGACACACTGAAGCTTTCTTT